These 27 T cell receptor beta chains share one sample of origin, sequenced in a study of blood T cell repertoires in COVID-19. Measured with immunoSEQ multiplex PCR; TCRdb has only the in-frame clones, and not every one. The table includes some 83,000 clones, roughly 90% detected once. Sequences were obtained from peripheral blood. These receptors all come from a man in his fifties with acute or convalescent COVID-19.

This rearrangement joins TRBV6-1 to TRBJ1-4, with D perhaps TRBD1 (6 bases). Germline loops: CDR1 MNHNS, CDR2 SASEGT. V was trimmed by 3 bases and J by 0 bases, leaving 14 bases between them. The CDR3 runs to 17 residues. For the CDR3, the DNA is TGTGCCAGCAGTGACCCAGGGGATAGTGCAACTAATGAAAAACTGTTTTTT. This codes for CASSDPGDSATNEKLFF.

The chain joins TRBV6-5 to TRBJ2-2; a possible D gene is TRBD2 (5 bases). Germline loops: CDR1 MNHEY, CDR2 SVGAGI. V was cut by 5 bases and J by 1 base, with 11 bases left in between. There are 15 residues in the CDR3. CDR3 sequence reads: CASSPHGMNTGELFF. The CDR3 nucleotides read TGTGCCAGCAGTCCCCACGGGATGAACACCGGGGAGCTGTTTTTT.

The V gene is TRBV14, the J gene TRBJ2-2; D not resolved. V was trimmed by 4 bases and J by 1 base, leaving 4 bases between them. The CDR3 spans 13 residues. Germline CDR1 reads SGHDN; CDR2 reads FVKESK. CDR3 in amino acids: CASSPQNTGELFF. The CDR3 DNA sequence: TGTGCCAGCAGCCCCCAGAACACCGGGGAGCTGTTTTTT.

The V gene is TRBV9, the J gene TRBJ2-7; a possible D gene is TRBD1 (6 bases). CDR1 and CDR2 (germline): SGDLS, YYNGEE. The CDR3 has 14 residues. V lost 0 bases and J lost 2, with 9 bases in between. CDR3 residues: CASSVGGQPYEQYF. Written as DNA, the CDR3 is TGTGCCAGCAGCGTAGGGGGGCAGCCCTACGAGCAGTACTTC.

Here the CDR3 DNA reads TGTGCCACCAGCAGAGATGGGACAGGGTCTCACGAGCAGTACTTC. This encodes CATSRDGTGSHEQYF. The rearrangement uses TRBV15 and TRBJ2-7; 9 bases fit TRBD1. In germline, CDR1 is LNHNV, CDR2 YYDKDF (reference sequence). J was trimmed by 5 bases and V by 0 bases; bases with no gene match: 5. The CDR3 runs to 15 residues.

V gene TRBV2 combines with J gene TRBJ1-1, with a weak D call TRBD1 (6 bases). CDR3 size: 13 residues. V was trimmed by 6 bases and J by 8 bases, leaving 16 bases between them. In germline, CDR1 is SNHLY, CDR2 FYNNEI. The CDR3 DNA reads TGTGCCAGCAGCCTTAACAGGGAAGACGAAGCTTTCTTT. It codes for CASSLNREDEAFF.

This clone was counted only a few times. This rearrangement joins TRBV11-2 to TRBJ1-1; D may be TRBD1 (6 bases). The CDR3 consists of 16 residues. Germline V gives CDR1 SGHAT, CDR2 FQNNGV. Trimming removed 0 bases from V and 5 bases from J, with 16 bases in between. DNA of the CDR3: TGTGCCAGCAGCTTAGATCGAGGGGGAATTAGGACTGAAGCTTTCTTT. As protein: CASSLDRGGIRTEAFF. Supplemented by reference TRBV11-2 and TRBJ1-1, the full variable domain reads EAGVAQSPRYKIIEKRQSVAFWCNPISGHATLYWYQQILGQGPKLLIQFQNNGVVDDSQLPKDRFSAERLKGVDSTLKIQPAKLEDSAVYLCASSLDRGGIRTEAFFGQGTRLTVV.

This clone was counted only a few times. The chain combines TRBV6-1 with TRBJ2-2; TRBD1 matches at 11 bases. This CDR3 has 17 residues. CDR1 is MNHNS, CDR2 SASEGT, per germline. The V and J ends lost 4 bases and 4 bases, in that order; junction bases with no gene match: 8. The CDR3 DNA follows: TGTGCCAGCAGTGCTATAGGACAGGGGGCGGGCACCGGGGAGCTGTTTTTT. The encoded protein is CASSAIGQGAGTGELFF.

This chain uses TRBV5-1 with TRBJ2-1, with TRBD2 matching 10 bases. There are 15 residues in the CDR3. The germline gives CDR1 SGHRS, CDR2 YFSETQ. Unmatched junction bases numbered 11, after V lost 7 bases and J lost 7 bases. In DNA form, the CDR3 reads TGCGCCAGCCAGACCGGGACTAGCGCCCCTAATGAGCAGTTCTTC. This translates into CASQTGTSAPNEQFF.

The chain has TRBV7-9 and TRBJ1-2, with a weak D call TRBD1 (6 bases). Trimming shortened V by 1 base and J by 7 bases, and 19 bases separated the two germline ends. From germline, CDR1 is SEHNR and CDR2 FQNEAQ (reference sequence). This CDR3 region has 16 residues. CDR3 in amino acids: CASSLGSGGGSLGYTF. CDR3 DNA: TGTGCCAGCAGCTTAGGTTCGGGCGGGGGCTCTCTTGGCTACACCTTC.

This chain connects TRBV3-1 (or the pseudogene TRBV3-2) to TRBJ2-3; D might be TRBD1 (5 bases). The CDR3 runs 15 residues. Per germline, CDR1 LGHDT and CDR2 YNNKEL (reference sequence). V was cut by 0 bases and J by 4 bases, with 11 bases left in between. CDR3 DNA: TGTGCCAGCAGCCAAGATCCAGGGTGGGCAGATACGCAGTATTTT. Translated: CASSQDPGWADTQYF.

This chain connects TRBV6-5 to TRBJ2-7; possible D gene TRBD1, 5 bases. This CDR3 contains 15 residues. CDR1 is MNHEY, CDR2 SVGAGI, per germline. Trimming removed 6 bases at V and 0 bases at J, with 15 bases between. The CDR3 is CASSPMGLGSYEQYF. In DNA form, the CDR3 reads TGTGCCAGCAGCCCCATGGGGCTGGGCTCCTACGAGCAGTACTTC.

The genes are TRBV11-2 and TRBJ2-3; D may be TRBD1 (5 bases). V lost 0 bases to trimming and J lost 4 bases, with 17 bases between them. Germline lookup yields CDR1 SGHAT and CDR2 FQNNGV. This CDR3 spans 17 amino acids. The CDR3 is CASSLELDRGKADTQYF. DNA of the CDR3: TGTGCCAGCAGCTTAGAATTAGATAGGGGTAAGGCAGATACGCAGTATTTT.

The V and J genes are TRBV9 and TRBJ2-2; 8 positions match TRBD1. CDR1 and CDR2 from the germline V gene are SGDLS and YYNGEE. CDR3 length: 16 residues. V lost 0 bases and J lost 6; bases outside the gene matches: 7. CDR3 DNA: TGTGCCAGCAGCGTAGGTGGGACAGGAGGGGCCGGGGAGCTGTTTTTT. Translating gives CASSVGGTGGAGELFF.

This sequence joins TRBV5-6 and TRBJ1-6; TRBD1 matches 7 bases. This CDR3 has 15 residues. Germline loops: CDR1 SGHDT, CDR2 YYEEEE. Unmatched junction bases numbered 4, after V lost 0 bases and J lost 7 bases. The CDR3 DNA sequence: TGTGCCAGCAGCTTGGCCCCACAGGGGAATTCACCCCTCCACTTT. It translates to CASSLAPQGNSPLHF.

The genes are TRBV5-1 and TRBJ2-1; D might be TRBD1 (5 bases). Germline CDR1 and CDR2: SGHRS and YFSETQ. CDR3 length: 12 amino acids. The V gene lost 3 bases and the J gene lost 8 bases, with 9 bases spanning the gap. The CDR3 region has the DNA TGCGCCAGCAGCTGGGGCCGGGATGAGCAGTTCTTC. It is translated as CASSWGRDEQFF.

The J gene is TRBJ1-6, the V gene TRBV7-9, with D possibly being TRBD1 (5 bases). The germline CDR1 and CDR2 sequences are SEHNR and FQNEAQ (reference sequence). V shed 0 bases and J shed 9 bases, with 12 bases lying between them. The CDR3 extends over 15 amino acids. CDR3 bases: TGTGCCAGCAGCTTAGCGCCCGGGGGGGGTTCACCCCTCCACTTT. This gives the protein CASSLAPGGGSPLHF.

V gene TRBV30 combines with J gene TRBJ2-5, with D possibly TRBD2 on 7 matching bases. V lost 3 bases and J 1 base, leaving 18 bases between the germline ends. Looked up from germline, CDR1 is GTSNPN and CDR2 is SVGIG (reference sequence). The CDR3 extends over 16 amino acids. CDR3 residues: CAWSDGAGDTQETQYF. The CDR3 DNA is TGTGCCTGGAGCGACGGGGCGGGGGACACCCAAGAGACCCAGTACTTC.

CDR3 DNA: TGTGCCTGGAGTGTACAAGGGGGCCAATCCACCTTC. This sequence encodes CAWSVQGGQSTF. The chain is built from TRBV30 and TRBJ1-2; 7 bases align to TRBD1. There are 12 residues in the CDR3. Per the germline V gene, CDR1 is GTSNPN and CDR2 is SVGIG (reference sequence). V shed 0 bases, J shed 13 bases, and the junction held 8 bases outside the gene matches.

The rearrangement uses TRBV18 and TRBJ1-1; perhaps TRBD1 as D (5 bases). Germline V gene lookup returns CDR1 KGHSH and CDR2 LQKENI. The CDR3 is 16 residues long. V shed 2 bases and J shed 3 bases, with 16 bases lying between them. The chain's CDR3 is CASSPTLSGGDTEAFF. The DNA of the CDR3 is TGTGCCAGCTCACCAACTTTGTCGGGGGGGGACACTGAAGCTTTCTTT.

The chain joins TRBV3-1 (or the pseudogene TRBV3-2) to TRBJ2-3; D may be TRBD1 (7 bases). CDR3 length: 18 amino acids. V dropped 3 bases and J dropped 0 bases, with 19 bases sitting between them. From germline, CDR1 is LGHDT and CDR2 YNNKEL (reference sequence). The CDR3 region is CASSHGTAIGGSTDTQYF. The CDR3 coding sequence is TGTGCCAGCAGCCACGGGACAGCTATTGGAGGGAGCACAGATACGCAGTATTTT.

This chain connects TRBV5-5 to TRBJ2-3, with D perhaps TRBD1 (6 bases). The V gene lost 4 bases and the J gene lost 4 bases, with 7 bases spanning the gap. There are 12 residues in the CDR3. Germline V gene sequence: CDR1 SGHKS, CDR2 YYEKEE (reference sequence). CDR3 sequence (DNA): TGTGCCAGCAGCCACAGGGCAGATACGCAGTATTTT. Its protein product is CASSHRADTQYF.

This chain uses TRBV7-3 with TRBJ2-2; weak D call: TRBD1 (5 bases). The CDR3 covers 14 residues. The V gene's germline CDR1 is SGHTA and CDR2 FQGTGA. Trimming removed 2 bases at V and 8 bases at J, with 12 bases between. The DNA of the CDR3 is TGTGCCAGCAGCTTAGTGGGGCCCGGAGGGGAGCTGTTTTTT. Its protein is CASSLVGPGGELFF.

The V and J genes are TRBV7-2 and TRBJ2-3; D remains unclear. V was shortened by 1 base and J by 2 bases, with 7 bases between the two germline ends. CDR3 size: 14 residues. CDR1 is SGHTA, CDR2 FQGNSA, per germline. This CDR3 is CASSLGRNTDTQYF. The DNA for the CDR3 is TGTGCCAGCAGCTTAGGGCGGAACACAGATACGCAGTATTTT.

The rearrangement links TRBV7-9 to TRBJ1-4; possibly TRBD1 for D (6 bases). The CDR3 consists of 17 residues. From germline, CDR1 is SEHNR and CDR2 FQNEAQ (reference sequence). The V end was cut by 4 bases, the J end by 4 bases, with 19 bases between. Here the CDR3 DNA reads TGTGCCAGCAGCTCTCAGGGGTCGGGGCCAAGTAATGAAAAACTGTTTTTT. Translating gives CASSSQGSGPSNEKLFF. The full variable domain, its missing parts supplied by reference TRBV7-9 and TRBJ1-4, is DTGVSQNPRHKITKRGQNVTFRCDPISEHNRLYWYRQTLGQGPEFLTYFQNEAQLEKSRLLSDRFSAERPKGSFSTLEIQRTEQGDSAMYLCASSSQGSGPSNEKLFFGSGTQLSVL.

The chain carries TRBV5-1 and TRBJ2-7; tentative D call: TRBD2 (5 bases). The V gene lost 4 bases and the J gene lost 7 bases, with 15 bases spanning the gap. CDR3 length: 13 residues. Germline V lookup: CDR1 SGHRS, CDR2 YFSETQ. The CDR3 region is CASSLGLAGEQYF. In DNA, the CDR3 is TGCGCCAGCAGCCTCGGACTGGCCGGGGAGCAGTACTTC.

V gene TRBV19 combines with J gene TRBJ1-4; 8 nucleotides agree with TRBD1. J was trimmed by 8 bases and V by 6 bases; bases with no gene match: 5. The germline V gene has CDR1 LNHDA and CDR2 SQIVND (reference sequence). CDR3 size: 13 residues. Here the CDR3 DNA reads TGTGCCAGTAGCTCAGGGGGCCGGGAAAAACTGTTTTTT. It codes for CASSSGGREKLFF.